This T cell receptor (beta chain) comes out of a study of CD8 T cells in Susac syndrome. Study-level points and caveats: It was acknowledged in the study that the number of individuals who were included in its TCR sequencing and HLA analysis was relatively small.

As regards this clonotype: The antigen remains undetermined.

V lost 4 bases and J lost 4, with 13 bases in between. CDR3 length equals 15 residues. In germline, CDR1 is LGHDT, CDR2 YNNKEL (reference sequence). Reverse transcription of roughly 0.5 to 1 ug RNA used random hexamers. TCRdb re-called the immunoSEQ multiplex PCR reads with MiXCR, one entry per CDR3 protein. Of roughly 200,000 distinct CDR3 sequences listed, 95% were seen once; the top ten hold around 0.076%. This clonotype was obtained from a human donor with multiple sclerosis. The J gene is TRBJ2-2, the V gene TRBV3-1; weak D call: TRBD1 (6 bases). The sample consisted of CD4+ T cells from PBMCs. The CDR3 loop is CASSPRGLGTGELFF. Written as DNA, the CDR3 is TGTGCCAGCAGCCCCAGGGGTCTTGGCACCGGGGAGCTGTTTTTT.